Listed below are T cell receptor beta chains from one sample, sequenced in a study of early T cells in non-severe SARS-CoV-2 infection. TCRdb re-analysed the 5' RACE reads in MiXCR, keeping a single row per CDR3 protein. Of 80,000 to 95,000 distinct CDR3 sequences detected, about an eighth appear once; the ten largest clones hold approximately 1.3%. Source material: whole blood. These receptors were collected from an adult who was a healthcare worker with PCR-confirmed SARS-CoV-2 infection or an uninfected control (not recorded which). Each CDR3 is given with its conserved first and last residue. A D gene is named only where the DNA matches it firmly. A row's size may be missing; if present it is once, few, many or a size class.

V gene: TRBV20-1
clone size: many
D gene: -
J gene: TRBJ2-3
CDR3 DNA: TGCAGTGCTCCAAGCGGGCACACAGATACGCAGTATTTT
CDR3 protein: CSAPSGHTDTQYF

V gene: TRBV25-1
clone size: few
D gene: -
J gene: TRBJ2-5
CDR3 DNA: TGTGCCAGCAGTGAAACCCGCAACCCCCAAGAGACCCAGTACTTC
CDR3 protein: CASSETRNPQETQYF

V gene: TRBV7-9
clone size: -
D gene: -
J gene: TRBJ2-3
CDR3 DNA: TGTGCCAGCAGCTTCGGACAGTCTACAGATACGCAGTATTTT
CDR3 protein: CASSFGQSTDTQYF

V gene: TRBV7-3
clone size: -
D gene: -
J gene: TRBJ2-1
CDR3 DNA: TGTGCCAGCAGCTCCGAGATGTACAATGAGCAGTTCTTC
CDR3 protein: CASSSEMYNEQFF

V gene: TRBV19
clone size: many
D gene: -
J gene: TRBJ1-2
CDR3 DNA: TGTGCCAGCAGACAGAGTTCTAACTATGGCTACACCTTC
CDR3 protein: CASRQSSNYGYTF

V gene: TRBV6-6
clone size: many
D gene: -
J gene: TRBJ1-1
CDR3 DNA: TGTGCCAGCAGTTACGACAGAATGAACACTGAAGCTTTCTTT
CDR3 protein: CASSYDRMNTEAFF

V gene: TRBV11-2
clone size: few
D gene: TRBD1
J gene: TRBJ1-2
CDR3 DNA: TGTGCCAGCAGCGAGTTCCTGGAACAGGGGGACTATGGCTACACCTTC
CDR3 protein: CASSEFLEQGDYGYTF

V gene: TRBV29-1
clone size: few
D gene: TRBD1
J gene: TRBJ1-1
CDR3 DNA: TGCAGCGCTGGGAAGGGGGCCAACACTGAAGCTTTCTTT
CDR3 protein: CSAGKGANTEAFF

V gene: TRBV7-2
clone size: -
D gene: -
J gene: TRBJ1-6
CDR3 DNA: TGTGCCAGCAGCTACACAGGGAATTCACCCCTCCACTTT
CDR3 protein: CASSYTGNSPLHF

V gene: TRBV7-9
clone size: many
D gene: -
J gene: TRBJ1-3
CDR3 DNA: TGTGCCAGCAGCCCCCGGTTAACAGGGCCTGGTGGAAACACCATATATTTT
CDR3 protein: CASSPRLTGPGGNTIYF

V gene: TRBV12-3/TRBV12-4
clone size: few
D gene: -
J gene: TRBJ2-1
CDR3 DNA: TGTGCCAGCAGTTTACCCCCAGCGGTAGTAGAGCAGTTCTTC
CDR3 protein: CASSLPPAVVEQFF

V gene: TRBV20-1
clone size: -
D gene: TRBD1
J gene: TRBJ2-7
CDR3 DNA: TGCAGTGCAGGGACAGGGATGAGGGAGCAGTACTTC
CDR3 protein: CSAGTGMREQYF

V gene: TRBV20-1
clone size: few
D gene: -
J gene: TRBJ1-3
CDR3 DNA: TGCAGTGCTAGAGCCCCCTATTATTATATCGAAGGAAACACCATATATTTT
CDR3 protein: CSARAPYYYIEGNTIYF

V gene: TRBV6-2/TRBV6-3
clone size: -
D gene: -
J gene: TRBJ1-5
CDR3 DNA: TGTGCCAGCAGTTTACTGGACAGCCCAAATCAGCCCCAGCATTTT
CDR3 protein: CASSLLDSPNQPQHF

V gene: TRBV11-3
clone size: many
D gene: TRBD1
J gene: TRBJ2-1
CDR3 DNA: TGTGCCAGCAGCTTAATGGGGACAGGGAACAATGAGCAGTTCTTC
CDR3 protein: CASSLMGTGNNEQFF

V gene: TRBV5-1
clone size: few
D gene: -
J gene: TRBJ2-3
CDR3 DNA: TGCGCCAGCGCGAGCACAGATACGCAGTATTTT
CDR3 protein: CASASTDTQYF

V gene: TRBV5-6
clone size: many
D gene: TRBD1
J gene: TRBJ2-5
CDR3 DNA: TGTGCCAGCAGCTTGGCTGGCAGGGGGCAAGAGACCCAGTACTTC
CDR3 protein: CASSLAGRGQETQYF

V gene: TRBV20-1
clone size: many
D gene: -
J gene: TRBJ1-6
CDR3 DNA: TGCAGTGCTAGAGAACAGACAGCACCTAATTCACCCCTCCACTTT
CDR3 protein: CSAREQTAPNSPLHF

V gene: TRBV20-1
clone size: many
D gene: -
J gene: TRBJ2-3
CDR3 DNA: TGCAGTGCTATTCACAGTAGCACAGATACGCAGTATTTT
CDR3 protein: CSAIHSSTDTQYF

V gene: TRBV30
clone size: many
D gene: TRBD1
J gene: TRBJ2-1
CDR3 DNA: TGTGCCTGGAGGGGGGACAGGCGCTACAATGAGCAGTTCTTC
CDR3 protein: CAWRGDRRYNEQFF

V gene: TRBV30
clone size: few
D gene: TRBD1
J gene: TRBJ2-7
CDR3 DNA: TGTGCCTGGAGTCCTCGTCCGGGACAGGGGGCCCATTACGAGCAGTACTTC
CDR3 protein: CAWSPRPGQGAHYEQYF

V gene: TRBV6-1
clone size: -
D gene: -
J gene: TRBJ2-3
CDR3 DNA: TGTGCCAGCAGTGAAGCTGGGGGACGGGATACGCAGTATTTT
CDR3 protein: CASSEAGGRDTQYF

V gene: TRBV7-2
clone size: few
D gene: -
J gene: TRBJ2-1
CDR3 DNA: TGTGCCAGCAGCTTCCCAGGGGGCCAAGCGGGGAGAACCAATGAGCAGTTCTTC
CDR3 protein: CASSFPGGQAGRTNEQFF

V gene: TRBV7-3
clone size: many
D gene: -
J gene: TRBJ1-1
CDR3 DNA: TGTGCCAGCAGCCCCGCGGTGAACACTGAAGCTTTCTTT
CDR3 protein: CASSPAVNTEAFF

V gene: TRBV10-3
clone size: -
D gene: -
J gene: TRBJ2-5
CDR3 DNA: TGTGCCATCAGTGAGTCGTGGCTAGAGAGCGAGACCCAGTACTTC
CDR3 protein: CAISESWLESETQYF

V gene: TRBV20-1
clone size: many
D gene: -
J gene: TRBJ1-4
CDR3 DNA: TGCAGTGCTACACCAGGGGCCCTAAATGAAAAACTGTTTTTT
CDR3 protein: CSATPGALNEKLFF

V gene: TRBV7-6
clone size: -
D gene: TRBD1
J gene: TRBJ2-7
CDR3 DNA: TGTGCCAGCAGCTCCCGGGACAGGGGAGGCGAGCAGTACTTC
CDR3 protein: CASSSRDRGGEQYF

V gene: TRBV5-4
clone size: few
D gene: -
J gene: TRBJ1-5
CDR3 DNA: TGTGCCAGCAGTTCGGGCGGGGGGACCCTTCAGCCCCAGCATTTT
CDR3 protein: CASSSGGGTLQPQHF

V gene: TRBV5-1
clone size: many
D gene: -
J gene: TRBJ2-1
CDR3 DNA: TGCGCCAGCAGCTTGGGGACACGATCCGGAACGGCCGATGAGCAGTTCTTC
CDR3 protein: CASSLGTRSGTADEQFF

V gene: TRBV11-2
clone size: few
D gene: -
J gene: TRBJ2-3
CDR3 DNA: TGTGCCAGCAGCTTTTCCGGGGCAGGGAGGTTCACAGATACGCAGTATTTT
CDR3 protein: CASSFSGAGRFTDTQYF

V gene: TRBV20-1
clone size: -
D gene: -
J gene: TRBJ1-1
CDR3 DNA: TGCAGTGTTCCGGGGAACACTGAAGCTTTCTTT
CDR3 protein: CSVPGNTEAFF

V gene: TRBV3-1
clone size: few
D gene: -
J gene: TRBJ1-1
CDR3 DNA: TGTGCCAGCAGCCGCTCCGGTGTGAACACTGAAGCTTTCTTT
CDR3 protein: CASSRSGVNTEAFF

V gene: TRBV9
clone size: many
D gene: -
J gene: TRBJ1-2
CDR3 DNA: TGTGCCAGCAGCCCCGGATTAGGGGTGAGCGGCTACACCTTC
CDR3 protein: CASSPGLGVSGYTF

V gene: TRBV6-5
clone size: many
D gene: -
J gene: TRBJ2-7
CDR3 DNA: TGTGCCAGCAGACAGGGACTTCGCGAGCAGTACTTC
CDR3 protein: CASRQGLREQYF

V gene: TRBV6-6
clone size: many
D gene: -
J gene: TRBJ2-2
CDR3 DNA: TGTGCCAGCACCATCCCCCTCCTAGCCGGGGAGCTGTTTTTT
CDR3 protein: CASTIPLLAGELFF

V gene: TRBV6-2/TRBV6-3
clone size: many
D gene: -
J gene: TRBJ2-5
CDR3 DNA: TGTGCCAGCAGTTACTCGAGGTTGGAGACCCAGTACTTC
CDR3 protein: CASSYSRLETQYF

V gene: TRBV11-2
clone size: many
D gene: -
J gene: TRBJ2-3
CDR3 DNA: TGTGCCAGCAGCTTGGATGAGAGTGAAGATACGCAGTATTTT
CDR3 protein: CASSLDESEDTQYF

V gene: TRBV24-1
clone size: -
D gene: TRBD2
J gene: TRBJ2-3
CDR3 DNA: TGTGCCACCAGTCAGGGACTAGCGGGGGGGCAGGGAGATACGCAGTATTTT
CDR3 protein: CATSQGLAGGQGDTQYF

V gene: TRBV3-1
clone size: few
D gene: TRBD1
J gene: TRBJ2-5
CDR3 DNA: TGTGCCAGCAGCCAAGGGGGACAGCTGTACCAAGAGACCCAGTACTTC
CDR3 protein: CASSQGGQLYQETQYF

V gene: TRBV20-1
clone size: -
D gene: TRBD2
J gene: TRBJ2-7
CDR3 DNA: TGCAGTGCTAGAGGTCCCGGGGGGTACTCCTACGAGCAGTACTTC
CDR3 protein: CSARGPGGYSYEQYF

V gene: TRBV7-2
clone size: many
D gene: TRBD1
J gene: TRBJ1-2
CDR3 DNA: TGTGCCAGCAGCTTAGTGAGCGGACAGGGGGTGGACTATGGCTACACCTTC
CDR3 protein: CASSLVSGQGVDYGYTF

V gene: TRBV20-1
clone size: few
D gene: -
J gene: TRBJ2-5
CDR3 DNA: TGCAGTGCCTTAGACAGGCGATACCAAGAGACCCAGTACTTC
CDR3 protein: CSALDRRYQETQYF

V gene: TRBV18
clone size: -
D gene: -
J gene: TRBJ1-1
CDR3 DNA: TGTGCCAGCACCACCGCTCAAGGAGGGAACACTGAAGCTTTCTTT
CDR3 protein: CASTTAQGGNTEAFF

V gene: TRBV5-1
clone size: -
D gene: -
J gene: TRBJ1-2
CDR3 DNA: TGCGCCAGCAGCTTGGACGGCAAGCTCCCTGGCTACACCTTC
CDR3 protein: CASSLDGKLPGYTF